This T cell receptor (beta chain) was profiled in a study of PD-1 blockade in classical Hodgkin lymphoma. Overall study context: Every 2 weeks, patients had 3 mg/kg nivolumab intravenously. General study points: The baseline diversity of complete responders showed similarity to that of newly diagnosed patients. At baseline, newly diagnosed patients reportedly showed less TCR diversity than healthy donors.

Concerning this clone: Its antigen is as yet unknown.

The method was immunoSEQ multiplex PCR; TCRdb's version includes in-frame clones alone and lacks a portion of them. The data hold about 94,000 clones, with 80% to 90% observed a single time. CDR1 is SGHDT, CDR2 YYEEEE, per germline. CDR3 size: 17 residues. The ends lost 6 bases at V and 2 bases at J; junction bases unmatched: 9. Every one of the patients relapsed after autologous stem cell transplantation (brentuximab vedotin exposure was variable). This TCR came from a human donor with classical Hodgkin lymphoma. The V and J genes are TRBV5-6 and TRBJ2-6; 9 positions match TRBD1. Sample: peripheral blood mononuclear cells (PBMCs), taken before the second cycle of nivolumab. The CDR3 DNA sequence: TGTGCCAGCACCTGGGGCTACAGGGGGCCTGGGGCCAACGTCCTGACTTTC. Translated: CASTWGYRGPGANVLTF.